This T cell receptor beta chain was sequenced in a study of cytomegalovirus exposure and HLA in healthy donors. This CDR3 is 15 amino acids long. V dropped 5 bases and J dropped 2 bases, with 16 bases sitting between them. Per the germline V gene, CDR1 is SGHTA and CDR2 is FQGTGA. 60 Vbeta and 13 Jbeta primers were used in PCR. Per the original data handling: As a later analysis found, there were around 86 million unique TCR beta chains, of which around 9.9 million were shared. Produced via immunoSEQ multiplex PCR; TCRdb's table is partial and in-frame only. From that table come the V and J calls and clone size; the DNA was used to work out D and trimming. The sample has 150,000 or so clones, about 80% seen once; the top ten hold about 1.5%.

Sequencing was carried out using PBMCs. This clonotype originated in a young man in good health and CMV-seropositive. The chain uses TRBV7-3 and TRBJ2-7; possible D gene TRBD2, 6 bases. This CDR3 reads CASSPSGGTTYEQYF. Written as DNA, the CDR3 is TGTGCCAGCAGCCCCAGCGGCGGGACGACCTACGAGCAGTACTTC.